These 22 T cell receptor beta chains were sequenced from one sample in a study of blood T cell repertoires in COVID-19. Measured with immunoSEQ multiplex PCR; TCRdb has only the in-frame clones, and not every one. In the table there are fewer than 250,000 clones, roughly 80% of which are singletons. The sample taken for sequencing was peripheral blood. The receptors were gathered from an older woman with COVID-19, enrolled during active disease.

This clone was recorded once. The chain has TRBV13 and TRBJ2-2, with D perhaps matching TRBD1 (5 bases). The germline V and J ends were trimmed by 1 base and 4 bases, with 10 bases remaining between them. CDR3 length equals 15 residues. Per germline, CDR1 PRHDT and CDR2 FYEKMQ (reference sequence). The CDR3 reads CASSLEYRRTGELFF. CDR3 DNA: TGTGCCAGCAGCTTAGAATACAGGCGCACCGGGGAGCTGTTTTTT.

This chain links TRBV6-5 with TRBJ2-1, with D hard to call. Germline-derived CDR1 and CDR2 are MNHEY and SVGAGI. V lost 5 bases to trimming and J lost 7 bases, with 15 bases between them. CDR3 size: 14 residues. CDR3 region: CASSPAGSKNEQFF. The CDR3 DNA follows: TGTGCCAGCAGTCCCGCCGGGTCTAAGAATGAGCAGTTCTTC.

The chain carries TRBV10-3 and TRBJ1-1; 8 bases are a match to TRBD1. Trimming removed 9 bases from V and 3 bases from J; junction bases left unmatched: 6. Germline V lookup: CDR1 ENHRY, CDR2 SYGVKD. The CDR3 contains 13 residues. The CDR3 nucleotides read TGTGCCATTCAGGGGGCGTGGGACACTGAAGCTTTCTTT. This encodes CAIQGAWDTEAFF.

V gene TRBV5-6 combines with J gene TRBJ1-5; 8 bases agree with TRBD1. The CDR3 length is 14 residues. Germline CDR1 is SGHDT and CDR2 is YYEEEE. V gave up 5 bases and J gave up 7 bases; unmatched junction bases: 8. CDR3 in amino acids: CASRDWTGTQPQHF. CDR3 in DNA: TGTGCCAGCAGGGACTGGACAGGGACCCAGCCCCAGCATTTT. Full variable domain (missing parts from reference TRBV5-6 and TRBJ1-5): DAGVTQSPTHLIKTRGQQVTLRCSPKSGHDTVSWYQQALGQGPQFIFQYYEEEERQRGNFPDRFSGHQFPNYSSELNVNALLLGDSALYLCASRDWTGTQPQHFGDGTRLSIL.

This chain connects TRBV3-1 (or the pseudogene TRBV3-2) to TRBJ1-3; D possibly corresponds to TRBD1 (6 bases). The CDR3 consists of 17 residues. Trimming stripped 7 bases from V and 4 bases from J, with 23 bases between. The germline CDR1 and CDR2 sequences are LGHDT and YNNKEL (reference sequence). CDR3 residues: CASTQRGRGSGGNTIYF. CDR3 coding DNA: TGTGCCAGCACCCAGAGGGGGAGGGGAAGTGGAGGAAACACCATATATTTT.

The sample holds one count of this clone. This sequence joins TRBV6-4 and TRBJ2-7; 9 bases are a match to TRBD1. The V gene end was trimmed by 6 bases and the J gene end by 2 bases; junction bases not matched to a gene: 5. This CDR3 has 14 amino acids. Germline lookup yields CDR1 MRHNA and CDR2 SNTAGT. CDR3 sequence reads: CASRYGQGTYEQYV. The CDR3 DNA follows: TGTGCCAGCAGATACGGACAGGGGACCTACGAGCAGTACGTC.

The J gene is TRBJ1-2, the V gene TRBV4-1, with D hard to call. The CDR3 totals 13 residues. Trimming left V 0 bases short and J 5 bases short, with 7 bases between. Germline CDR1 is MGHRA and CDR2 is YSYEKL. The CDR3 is CASSQELQYGYTF. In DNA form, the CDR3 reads TGCGCCAGCAGCCAAGAGCTGCAGTATGGCTACACCTTC.

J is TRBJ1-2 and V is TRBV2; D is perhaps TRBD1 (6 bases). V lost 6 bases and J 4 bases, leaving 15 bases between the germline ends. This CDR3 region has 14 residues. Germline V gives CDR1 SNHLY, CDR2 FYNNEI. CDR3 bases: TGTGCCAGCAGCGATAAGGGGGTGAGCTATGGCTACACCTTC. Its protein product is CASSDKGVSYGYTF.

The DNA of the CDR3 is TGTGCCACCAGTGAATCCAGCGGGGGTTATACGCAGTATTTT. It codes for CATSESSGGYTQYF. The genes are TRBV24-1 and TRBJ2-3; TRBD2 matches 8 bases. CDR1 and CDR2 (germline): KGHDR, SFDVKD. This CDR3 is 14 amino acids long. J gave up 7 bases and V 4 bases, and 6 bases lay outside the gene matches.

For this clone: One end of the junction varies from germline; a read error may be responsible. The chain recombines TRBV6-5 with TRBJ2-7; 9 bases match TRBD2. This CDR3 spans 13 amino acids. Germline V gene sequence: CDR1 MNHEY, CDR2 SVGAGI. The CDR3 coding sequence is TGTGCCAGCAGACCTTCGCCGACTAGCGGAGACATCTTC. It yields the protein CASRPSPTSGDIF.

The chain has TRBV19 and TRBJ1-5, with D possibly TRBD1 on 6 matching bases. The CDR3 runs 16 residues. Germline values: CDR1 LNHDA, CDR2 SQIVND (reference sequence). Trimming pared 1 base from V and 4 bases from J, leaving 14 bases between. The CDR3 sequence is CASSIAAGAPNQPQHF. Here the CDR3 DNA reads TGTGCCAGTAGTATAGCTGCAGGGGCCCCAAATCAGCCCCAGCATTTT. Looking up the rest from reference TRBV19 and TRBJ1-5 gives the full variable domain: DGGITQSPKYLFRKEGQNVTLSCEQNLNHDAMYWYRQDPGQGLRLIYYSQIVNDFQKGDIAEGYSVSREKKESFPLTVTSAQKNPTAFYLCASSIAAGAPNQPQHFGDGTRLSIL.

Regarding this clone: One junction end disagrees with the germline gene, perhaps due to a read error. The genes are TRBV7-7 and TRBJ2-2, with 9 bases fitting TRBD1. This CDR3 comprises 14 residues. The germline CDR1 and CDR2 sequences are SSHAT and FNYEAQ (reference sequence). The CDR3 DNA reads TGTGCTAGCAGCCGGACAGGGGTGACCGGGGAGCTGTTTTTT. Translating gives CASSRTGVTGELFF.

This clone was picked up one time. The CDR3 coding sequence is TGTGCCACCAGCAGACACCGGGACAGACAAGAGACCCAGTACTTC. It codes for CATSRHRDRQETQYF. The chain carries TRBV15 and TRBJ2-5; 7 bases fit TRBD1. Germline CDR1 reads LNHNV; CDR2 reads YYDKDF (reference sequence). V shed 2 bases and J 2 bases; nucleotides not matched to a gene: 5. This CDR3 is 15 amino acids long.

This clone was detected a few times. CDR3 loop: CSVEGQGVGETQYF. The CDR3 nucleotides are TGCAGCGTTGAGGGACAGGGGGTGGGAGAGACCCAGTACTTC. The chain uses TRBV29-1 and TRBJ2-5; 11 nucleotides match TRBD1. Germline V CDR1 and CDR2: SQVTM, ANQGSEA. This CDR3 contains 14 residues. V was clipped by 3 bases and J by 4 bases; unmatched bases: 4.

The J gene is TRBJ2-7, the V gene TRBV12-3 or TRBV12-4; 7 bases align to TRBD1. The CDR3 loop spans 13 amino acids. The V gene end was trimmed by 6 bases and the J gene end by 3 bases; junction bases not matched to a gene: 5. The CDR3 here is CASRETGLYEQYF. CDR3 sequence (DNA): TGTGCCAGCAGGGAGACAGGGCTCTACGAGCAGTACTTC.

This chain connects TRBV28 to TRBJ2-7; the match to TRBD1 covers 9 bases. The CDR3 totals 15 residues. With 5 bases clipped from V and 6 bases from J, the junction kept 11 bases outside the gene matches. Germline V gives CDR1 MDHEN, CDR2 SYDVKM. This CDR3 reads CASSRPGTGTGEQYV. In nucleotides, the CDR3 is TGTGCCAGCAGTCGTCCCGGGACAGGGACTGGCGAGCAGTACGTC.

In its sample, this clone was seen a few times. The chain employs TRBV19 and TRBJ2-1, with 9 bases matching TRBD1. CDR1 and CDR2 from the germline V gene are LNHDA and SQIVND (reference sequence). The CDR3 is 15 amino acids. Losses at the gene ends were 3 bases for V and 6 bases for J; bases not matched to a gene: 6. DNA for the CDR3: TGTGCCAGTAGTATCGACAGGGGGATAGGCAATGAGCAGTTCTTC. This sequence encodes CASSIDRGIGNEQFF.

CDR3 loop: CASSLGRQEIYGYTF. The CDR3 DNA reads TGTGCCAGCAGCCTAGGGCGACAGGAGATCTATGGCTACACCTTC. This sequence joins TRBV7-6 and TRBJ1-2; possible D gene TRBD1, 6 bases. Germline values: CDR1 SGHVS, CDR2 FNYEAQ. The CDR3 consists of 15 residues. Trimming took off 5 bases at V and 4 bases at J, with 17 bases between the two ends.

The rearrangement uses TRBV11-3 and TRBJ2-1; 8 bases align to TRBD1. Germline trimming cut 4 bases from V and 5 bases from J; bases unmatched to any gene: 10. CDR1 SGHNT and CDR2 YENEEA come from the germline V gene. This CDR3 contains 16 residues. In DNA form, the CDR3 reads TGTGCCAGCAGCTCGGGACAGGTCCCCACGGACAATGAGCAGTTCTTC. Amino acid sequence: CASSSGQVPTDNEQFF.

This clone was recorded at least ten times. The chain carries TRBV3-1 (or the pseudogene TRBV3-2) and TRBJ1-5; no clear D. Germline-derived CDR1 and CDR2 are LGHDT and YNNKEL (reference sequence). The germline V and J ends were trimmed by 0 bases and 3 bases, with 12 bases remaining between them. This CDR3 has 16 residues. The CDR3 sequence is CASSQDLGGSNQPQHF. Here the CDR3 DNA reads TGTGCCAGCAGCCAAGATCTAGGTGGCTCCAATCAGCCCCAGCATTTT.

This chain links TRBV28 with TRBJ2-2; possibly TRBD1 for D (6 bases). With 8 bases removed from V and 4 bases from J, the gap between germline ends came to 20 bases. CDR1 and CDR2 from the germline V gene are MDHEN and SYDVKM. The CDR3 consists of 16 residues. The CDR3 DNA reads TGTGCCAGCCGGGTAGGGGGACCCGGGGTCACCGGGGAGCTGTTTTTT. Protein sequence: CASRVGGPGVTGELFF.

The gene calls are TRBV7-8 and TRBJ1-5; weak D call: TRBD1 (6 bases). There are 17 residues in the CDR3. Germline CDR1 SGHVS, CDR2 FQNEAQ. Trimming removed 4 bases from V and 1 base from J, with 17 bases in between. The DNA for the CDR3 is TGTGCCAGCAGCTCCCTCCGGACAGTCAACAGCAATCAGCCCCAGCATTTT. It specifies CASSSLRTVNSNQPQHF.